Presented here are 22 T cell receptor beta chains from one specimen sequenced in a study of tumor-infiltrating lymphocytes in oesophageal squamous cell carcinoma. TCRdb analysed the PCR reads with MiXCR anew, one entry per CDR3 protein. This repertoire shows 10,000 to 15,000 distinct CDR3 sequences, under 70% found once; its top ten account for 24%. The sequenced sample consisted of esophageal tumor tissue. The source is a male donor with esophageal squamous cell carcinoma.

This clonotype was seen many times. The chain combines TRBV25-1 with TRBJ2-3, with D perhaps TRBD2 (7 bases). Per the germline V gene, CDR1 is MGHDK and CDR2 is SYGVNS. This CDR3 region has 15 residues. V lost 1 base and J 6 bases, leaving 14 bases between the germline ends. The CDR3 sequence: CASSEFGGGGDTQYF. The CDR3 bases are TGTGCCAGCAGTGAATTCGGGGGAGGGGGGGATACGCAGTATTTT.

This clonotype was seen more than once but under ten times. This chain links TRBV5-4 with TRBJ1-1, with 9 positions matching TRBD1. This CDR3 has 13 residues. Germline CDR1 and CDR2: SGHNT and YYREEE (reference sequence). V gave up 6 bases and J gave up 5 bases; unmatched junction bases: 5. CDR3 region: CASNGDRVTEAFF. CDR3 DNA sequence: TGTGCCAGCAATGGGGACAGGGTTACTGAAGCTTTCTTT.

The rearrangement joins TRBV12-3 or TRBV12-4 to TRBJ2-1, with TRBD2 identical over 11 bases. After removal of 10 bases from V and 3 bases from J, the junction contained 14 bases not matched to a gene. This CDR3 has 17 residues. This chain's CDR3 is CATKGASGRNDYNEQFF. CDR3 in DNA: TGTGCCACCAAAGGGGCTAGCGGGAGGAACGACTACAATGAGCAGTTCTTC.

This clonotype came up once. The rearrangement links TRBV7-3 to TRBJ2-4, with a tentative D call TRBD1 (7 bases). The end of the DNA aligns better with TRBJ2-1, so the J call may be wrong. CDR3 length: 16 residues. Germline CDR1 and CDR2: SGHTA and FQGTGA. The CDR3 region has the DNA TGTGCCAGCAGCTCAGGGGGTGGGGGGCTGGGGAATGAGCAGTTCTTC. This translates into CASSSGGGGLGNEQFF.

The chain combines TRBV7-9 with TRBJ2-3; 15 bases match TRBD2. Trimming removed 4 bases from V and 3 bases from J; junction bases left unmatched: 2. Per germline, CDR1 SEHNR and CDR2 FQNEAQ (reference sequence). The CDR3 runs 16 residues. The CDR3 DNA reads TGTGCCAGCAGCTCCGGACTAGCGGGAGGGACAGATACGCAGTATTTT. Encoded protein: CASSSGLAGGTDTQYF.

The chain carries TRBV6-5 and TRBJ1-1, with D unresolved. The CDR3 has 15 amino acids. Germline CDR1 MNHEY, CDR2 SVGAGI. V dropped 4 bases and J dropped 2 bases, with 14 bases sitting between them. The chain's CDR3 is CASSLSKRINTEAFF. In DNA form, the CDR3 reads TGTGCCAGCAGTTTGTCAAAACGAATTAACACTGAAGCTTTCTTT.

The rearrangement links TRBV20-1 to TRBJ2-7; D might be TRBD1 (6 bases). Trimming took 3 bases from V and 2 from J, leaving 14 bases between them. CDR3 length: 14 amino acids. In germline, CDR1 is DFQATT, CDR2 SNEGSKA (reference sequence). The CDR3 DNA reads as TGCAGTGCTAGGCCCGACGGGACAACCTACGAGCAGTACTTC. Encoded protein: CSARPDGTTYEQYF.

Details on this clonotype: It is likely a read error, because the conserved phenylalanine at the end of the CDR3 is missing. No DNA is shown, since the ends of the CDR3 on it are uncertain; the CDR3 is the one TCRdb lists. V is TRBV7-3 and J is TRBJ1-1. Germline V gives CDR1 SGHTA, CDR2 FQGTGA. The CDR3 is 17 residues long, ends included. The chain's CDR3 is CASSYGLAGYNEQFFGP.

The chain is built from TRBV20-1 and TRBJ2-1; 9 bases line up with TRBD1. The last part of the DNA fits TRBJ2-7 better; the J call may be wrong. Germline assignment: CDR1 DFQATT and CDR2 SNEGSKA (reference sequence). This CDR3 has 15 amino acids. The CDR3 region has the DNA TGCAGTGCTAGGACAACAGGGGGCATAAACTACGAGCAGTACTTC. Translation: CSARTTGGINYEQYF.

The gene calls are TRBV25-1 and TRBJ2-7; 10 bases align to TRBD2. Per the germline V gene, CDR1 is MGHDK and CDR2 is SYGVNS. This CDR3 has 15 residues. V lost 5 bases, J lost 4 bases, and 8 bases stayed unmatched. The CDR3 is CASSTSGNYRYEQYF. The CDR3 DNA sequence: TGTGCCAGCAGTACTAGCGGGAACTATCGGTACGAGCAGTACTTC.

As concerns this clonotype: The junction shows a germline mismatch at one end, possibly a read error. As DNA, the CDR3 is TGTGTCAGCAGCACCCGGACTAGCGGGTACAATGAGCAGTACTTC. The encoded protein is CVSSTRTSGYNEQYF. This chain connects TRBV7-2 to TRBJ2-5, with TRBD2 identical over 11 bases. The V gene's germline CDR1 is SGHTA and CDR2 FQGNSA. The CDR3 totals 15 residues. Combining the CDR3 with reference TRBV7-2 and TRBJ2-5 gives the whole variable domain GAGVSQSPSNKVTEKGKDVELRCDPISGHTALYWYRQSLGQGLEFLIYFQGNSAPDKSGLPSDRFSAERTGGSVSTLTIQRTQQEDSAVYLCVSSTRTSGYNEQYFGPGTRLLVL.

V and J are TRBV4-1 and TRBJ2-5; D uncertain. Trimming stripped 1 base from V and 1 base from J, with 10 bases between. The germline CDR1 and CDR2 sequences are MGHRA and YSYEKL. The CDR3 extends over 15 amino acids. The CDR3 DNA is TGCGCCAGCAGCCAAGTGTCCGGGCCCCAAGAGACCCAGTACTTC. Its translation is CASSQVSGPQETQYF.

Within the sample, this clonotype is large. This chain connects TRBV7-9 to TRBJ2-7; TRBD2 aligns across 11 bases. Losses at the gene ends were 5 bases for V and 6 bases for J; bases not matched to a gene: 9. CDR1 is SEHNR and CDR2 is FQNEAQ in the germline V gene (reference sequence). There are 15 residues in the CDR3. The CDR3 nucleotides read TGTGCCAGCAGCGAAGTTAGCGGGAGGGCCGTCGAGCAGTACTTC. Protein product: CASSEVSGRAVEQYF.

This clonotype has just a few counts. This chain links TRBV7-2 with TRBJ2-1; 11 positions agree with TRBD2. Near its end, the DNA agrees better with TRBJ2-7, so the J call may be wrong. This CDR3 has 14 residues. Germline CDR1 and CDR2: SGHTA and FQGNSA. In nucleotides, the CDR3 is TGTGCCAGCAGCTTATATAGCGGGGGGGGCGAGCAGTACTTC. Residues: CASSLYSGGGEQYF.

In DNA, the CDR3 is TGTGCCAGCAGTTCGGCACAGCCCCACGAGCAGTACTTC. Translating it yields CASSSAQPHEQYF. The genes are TRBV6-1 and TRBJ2-7, with no clear D. CDR3 length equals 13 residues. CDR1 and CDR2 (germline): MNHNS, SASEGT. The V end was cut by 5 bases, the J end by 5 bases, with 13 bases between.

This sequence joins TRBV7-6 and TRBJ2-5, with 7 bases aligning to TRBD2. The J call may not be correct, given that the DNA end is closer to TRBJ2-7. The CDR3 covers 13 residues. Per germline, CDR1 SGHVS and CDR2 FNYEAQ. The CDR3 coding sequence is TGTGCCAGCAGCGTTGGGGGGGGTTACGAGCAGTACTTC. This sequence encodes CASSVGGGYEQYF.

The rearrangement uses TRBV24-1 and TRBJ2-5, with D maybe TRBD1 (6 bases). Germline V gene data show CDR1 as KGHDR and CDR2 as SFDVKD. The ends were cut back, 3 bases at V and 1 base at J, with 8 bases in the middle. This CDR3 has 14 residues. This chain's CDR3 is CATSDQGTQETQYF. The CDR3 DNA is TGTGCCACCAGTGATCAGGGGACCCAAGAGACCCAGTACTTC.

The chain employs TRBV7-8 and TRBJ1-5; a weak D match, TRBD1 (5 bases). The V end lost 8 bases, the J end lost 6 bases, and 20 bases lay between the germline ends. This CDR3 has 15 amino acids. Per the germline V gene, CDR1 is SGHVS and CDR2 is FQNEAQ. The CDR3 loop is CASSRDSLSGQPQHF. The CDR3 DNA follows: TGTGCCAGCTCCAGGGATTCCTTAAGTGGTCAGCCCCAGCATTTT.

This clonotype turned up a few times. In nucleotides, the CDR3 is TGCAGCGTTGAAGATAGCCTAGCGGGAGTGACAGATACGCAGTATTTT. Its translation: CSVEDSLAGVTDTQYF. This sequence joins TRBV29-1 and TRBJ2-3; 10 nucleotides line up with TRBD2. The CDR3 is 16 residues long. The ends lost 0 bases at V and 3 bases at J; junction bases unmatched: 6. Looked up from germline, CDR1 is SQVTM and CDR2 is ANQGSEA.

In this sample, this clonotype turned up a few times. The CDR3 reads CASRPNGGLGGYTF. The CDR3 region has the DNA TGTGCCAGCAGGCCCAATGGGGGCCTCGGGGGCTACACCTTC. This chain uses TRBV6-1 with TRBJ1-2; TRBD1 is a possible D gene (6 bases). Germline CDR1 is MNHNS and CDR2 is SASEGT. The CDR3 has 14 amino acids. The ends were cut back, 6 bases at V and 8 bases at J, with 19 bases in the middle.

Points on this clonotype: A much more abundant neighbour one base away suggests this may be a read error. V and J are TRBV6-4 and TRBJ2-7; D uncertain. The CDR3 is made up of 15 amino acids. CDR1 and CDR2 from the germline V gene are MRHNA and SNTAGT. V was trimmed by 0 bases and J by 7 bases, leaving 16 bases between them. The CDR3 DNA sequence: TGTGCCAGCAGTGACTCACCCGACTCCTACAATGAGCAGTACTTC. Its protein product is CASSDSPDSYNEQYF.

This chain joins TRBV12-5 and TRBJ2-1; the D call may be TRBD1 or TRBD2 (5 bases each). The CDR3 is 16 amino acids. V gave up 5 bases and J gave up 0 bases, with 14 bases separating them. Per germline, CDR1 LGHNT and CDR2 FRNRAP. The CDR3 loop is CASGPLRGSSYNEQFF. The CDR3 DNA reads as TGTGCTAGTGGTCCATTGAGGGGAAGCTCCTACAATGAGCAGTTCTTC.